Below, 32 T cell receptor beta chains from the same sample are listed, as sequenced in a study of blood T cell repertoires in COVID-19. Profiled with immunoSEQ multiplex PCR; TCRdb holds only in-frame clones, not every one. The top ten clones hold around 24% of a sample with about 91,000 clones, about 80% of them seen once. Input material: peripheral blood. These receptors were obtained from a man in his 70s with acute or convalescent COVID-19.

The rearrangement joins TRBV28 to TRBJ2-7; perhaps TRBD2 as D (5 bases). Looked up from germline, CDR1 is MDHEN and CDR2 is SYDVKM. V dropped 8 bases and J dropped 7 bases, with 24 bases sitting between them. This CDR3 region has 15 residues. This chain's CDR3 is CASSPYWVLRGEQYF. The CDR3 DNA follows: TGTGCCAGCTCGCCCTACTGGGTTCTCCGGGGAGAGCAGTACTTC.

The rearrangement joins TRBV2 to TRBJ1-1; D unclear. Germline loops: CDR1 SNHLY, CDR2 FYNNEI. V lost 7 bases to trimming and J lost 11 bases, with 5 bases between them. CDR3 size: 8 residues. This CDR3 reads CASTGAFF. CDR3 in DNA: TGTGCCAGCACCGGGGCTTTCTTT. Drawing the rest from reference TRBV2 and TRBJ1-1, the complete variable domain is EPEVTQTPSHQVTQMGQEVILRCVPISNHLYFYWYRQILGQKVEFLVSFYNNEISEKSEIFDDQFSVERPDGSNFTLKIRSTKLEDSAMYFCASTGAFFGQGTRLTVV.

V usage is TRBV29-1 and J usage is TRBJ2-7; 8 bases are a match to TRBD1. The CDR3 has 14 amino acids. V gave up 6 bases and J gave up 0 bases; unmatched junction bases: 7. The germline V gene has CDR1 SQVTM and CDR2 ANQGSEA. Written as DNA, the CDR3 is TGCAGCGTCTACGGACAGGGACGCTCCTACGAGCAGTACTTC. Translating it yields CSVYGQGRSYEQYF.

The CDR3 region has the DNA TGTGCCAGCAGCCAAGCAGCGGGGACAGGGGGCGTGAGGGAGCAGTACTTC. Its protein product is CASSQAAGTGGVREQYF. The chain employs TRBV3-1 (or the pseudogene TRBV3-2) and TRBJ2-7; 12 bases fit TRBD1. Germline loops: CDR1 LGHDT, CDR2 YNNKEL (reference sequence). The CDR3 covers 17 residues. With 1 base clipped from V and 7 bases from J, the junction kept 11 bases outside the gene matches.

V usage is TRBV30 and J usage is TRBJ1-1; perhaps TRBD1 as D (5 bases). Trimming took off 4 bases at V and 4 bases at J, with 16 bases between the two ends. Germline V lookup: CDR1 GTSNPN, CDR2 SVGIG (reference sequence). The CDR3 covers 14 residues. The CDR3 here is CAWTPWGGVTEAFF. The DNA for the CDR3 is TGTGCCTGGACCCCCTGGGGGGGGGTCACTGAAGCTTTCTTT.

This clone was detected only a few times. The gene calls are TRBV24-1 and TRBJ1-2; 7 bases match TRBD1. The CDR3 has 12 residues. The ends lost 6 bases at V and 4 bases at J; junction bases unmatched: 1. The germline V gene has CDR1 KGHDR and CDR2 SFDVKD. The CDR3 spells CATSRDSYGYTF. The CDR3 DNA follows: TGTGCCACCAGTAGGGACAGCTATGGCTACACCTTC.

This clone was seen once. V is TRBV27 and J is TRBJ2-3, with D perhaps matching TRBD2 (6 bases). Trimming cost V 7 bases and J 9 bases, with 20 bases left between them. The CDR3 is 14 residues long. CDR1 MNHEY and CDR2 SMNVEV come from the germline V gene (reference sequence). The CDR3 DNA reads TGTGCCAGCACCCCACGCGGGGTAACCAACACGCAGTATTTT. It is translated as CASTPRGVTNTQYF.

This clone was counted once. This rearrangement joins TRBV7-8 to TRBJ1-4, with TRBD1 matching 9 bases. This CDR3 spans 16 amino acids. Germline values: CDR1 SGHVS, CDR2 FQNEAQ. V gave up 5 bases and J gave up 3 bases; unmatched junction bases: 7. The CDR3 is CASSLGTGYPNEKLFF. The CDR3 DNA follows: TGTGCCAGCAGCCTTGGGACAGGGTATCCTAATGAAAAACTGTTTTTT. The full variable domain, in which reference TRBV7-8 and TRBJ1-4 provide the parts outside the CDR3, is GAGVSQSPRYKVAKRGQDVALRCDPISGHVSLFWYQQALGQGPEFLTYFQNEAQLDKSGLPSDRFFAERPEGSVSTLKIQRTQQEDSAVYLCASSLGTGYPNEKLFFGSGTQLSVL.

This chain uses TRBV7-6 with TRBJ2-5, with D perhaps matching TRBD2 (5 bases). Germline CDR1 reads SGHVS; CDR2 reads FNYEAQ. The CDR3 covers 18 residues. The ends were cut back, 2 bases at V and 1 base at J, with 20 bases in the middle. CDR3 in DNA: TGTGCCAGCAGCTTAATTGAAAGCGGCCTTCCAGTCCAAGAGACCCAGTACTTC. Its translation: CASSLIESGLPVQETQYF.

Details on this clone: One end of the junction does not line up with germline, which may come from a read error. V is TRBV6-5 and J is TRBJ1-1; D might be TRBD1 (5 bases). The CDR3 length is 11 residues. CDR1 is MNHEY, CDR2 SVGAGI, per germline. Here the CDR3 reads CASSYGAKYVF. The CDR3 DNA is TGTGCCAGCAGTTACGGGGCGAAGTATGTCTTT.

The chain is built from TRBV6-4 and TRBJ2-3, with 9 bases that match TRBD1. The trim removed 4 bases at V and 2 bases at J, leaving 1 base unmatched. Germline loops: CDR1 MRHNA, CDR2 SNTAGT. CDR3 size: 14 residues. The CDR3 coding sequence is TGTGCCAGCAGTGGGACAGGGGACACAGATACGCAGTATTTT. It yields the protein CASSGTGDTDTQYF.

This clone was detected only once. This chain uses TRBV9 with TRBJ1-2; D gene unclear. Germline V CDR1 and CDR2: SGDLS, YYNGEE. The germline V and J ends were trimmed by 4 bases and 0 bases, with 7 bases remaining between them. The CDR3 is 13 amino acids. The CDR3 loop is CASSTPANYGYTF. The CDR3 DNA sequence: TGTGCCAGCAGCACCCCAGCTAACTATGGCTACACCTTC. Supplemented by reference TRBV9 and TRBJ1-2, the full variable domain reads DSGVTQTPKHLITATGQRVTLRCSPRSGDLSVYWYQQSLDQGLQFLIQYYNGEERAKGNILERFSAQQFPDLHSELNLSSLELGDSALYFCASSTPANYGYTFGSGTRLTVV.

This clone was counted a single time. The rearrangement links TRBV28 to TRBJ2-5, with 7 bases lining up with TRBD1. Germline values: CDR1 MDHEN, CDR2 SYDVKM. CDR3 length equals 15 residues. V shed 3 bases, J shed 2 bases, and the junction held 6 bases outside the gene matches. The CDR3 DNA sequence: TGTGCCAGCAGTTTCTTAGGACAGGAGCAAGAGACCCAGTACTTC. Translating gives CASSFLGQEQETQYF.

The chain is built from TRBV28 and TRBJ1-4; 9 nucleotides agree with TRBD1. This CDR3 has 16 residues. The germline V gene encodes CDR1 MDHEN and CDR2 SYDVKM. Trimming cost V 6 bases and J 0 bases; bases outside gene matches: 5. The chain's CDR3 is CASSEQGASTNEKLFF. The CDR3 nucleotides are TGTGCCAGCAGCGAACAGGGGGCCTCAACTAATGAAAAACTGTTTTTT.

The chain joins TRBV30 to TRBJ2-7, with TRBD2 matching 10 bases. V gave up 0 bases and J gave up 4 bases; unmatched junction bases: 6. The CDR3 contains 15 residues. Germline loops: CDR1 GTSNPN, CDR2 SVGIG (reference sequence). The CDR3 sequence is CAWSVGLAATYEQYF. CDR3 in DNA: TGTGCCTGGAGTGTAGGACTAGCGGCGACATACGAGCAGTACTTC.

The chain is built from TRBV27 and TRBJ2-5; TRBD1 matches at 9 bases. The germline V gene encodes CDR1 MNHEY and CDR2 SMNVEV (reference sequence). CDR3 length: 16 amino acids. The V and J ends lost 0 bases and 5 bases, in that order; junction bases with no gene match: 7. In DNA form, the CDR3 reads TGTGCCAGCAGTTTATCGCTGGGACAGGGAGGGGAGACCCAGTACTTC. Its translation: CASSLSLGQGGETQYF.

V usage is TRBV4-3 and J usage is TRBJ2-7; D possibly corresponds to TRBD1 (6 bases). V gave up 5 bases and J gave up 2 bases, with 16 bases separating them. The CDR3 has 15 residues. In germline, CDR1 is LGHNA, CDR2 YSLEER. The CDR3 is CASSSSQGNPYEQYF. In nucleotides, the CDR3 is TGCGCCAGCAGCTCAAGTCAGGGGAACCCCTACGAGCAGTACTTC.

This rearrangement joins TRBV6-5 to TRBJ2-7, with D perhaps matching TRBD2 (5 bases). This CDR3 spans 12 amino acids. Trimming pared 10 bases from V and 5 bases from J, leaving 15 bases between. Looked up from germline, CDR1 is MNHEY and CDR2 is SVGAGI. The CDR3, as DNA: TGTGCCAAGCCCCGGGAACCCCACGAGCAGTACTTC. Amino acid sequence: CAKPREPHEQYF.

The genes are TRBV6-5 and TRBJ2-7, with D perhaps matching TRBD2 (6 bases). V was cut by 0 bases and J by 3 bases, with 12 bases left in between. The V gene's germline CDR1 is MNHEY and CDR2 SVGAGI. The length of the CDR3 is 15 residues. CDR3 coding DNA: TGTGCCAGCAGTTACTCGACTAGTTTGAACTACGAGCAGTACTTC. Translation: CASSYSTSLNYEQYF.

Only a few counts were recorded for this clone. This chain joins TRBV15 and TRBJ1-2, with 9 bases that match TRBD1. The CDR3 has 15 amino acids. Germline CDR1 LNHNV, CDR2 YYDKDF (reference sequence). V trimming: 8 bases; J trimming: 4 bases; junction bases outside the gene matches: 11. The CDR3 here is CATANGDRVVYGYTF. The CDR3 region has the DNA TGTGCCACCGCGAACGGGGACAGGGTAGTCTATGGCTACACCTTC.

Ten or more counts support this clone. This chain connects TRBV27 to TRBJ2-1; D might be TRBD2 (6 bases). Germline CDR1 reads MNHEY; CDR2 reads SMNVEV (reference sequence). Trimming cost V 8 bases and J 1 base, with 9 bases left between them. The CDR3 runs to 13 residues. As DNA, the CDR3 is TGTGCCAGCGGAGCGGGTTCCTACAATGAGCAGTTCTTC. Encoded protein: CASGAGSYNEQFF.

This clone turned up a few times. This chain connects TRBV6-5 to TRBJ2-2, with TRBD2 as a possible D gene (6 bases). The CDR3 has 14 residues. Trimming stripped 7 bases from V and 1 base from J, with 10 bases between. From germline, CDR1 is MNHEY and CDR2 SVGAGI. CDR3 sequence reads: CASKLALNTGELFF. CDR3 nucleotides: TGTGCCAGCAAACTAGCTTTGAACACCGGGGAGCTGTTTTTT.

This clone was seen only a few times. The CDR3, as DNA: TGTGCCAGCAGTTTGGCTGGGACAGGGTATAATTCACCCCTCCACTTT. As protein: CASSLAGTGYNSPLHF. The gene calls are TRBV28 and TRBJ1-6; 9 nucleotides align to TRBD1. The CDR3 is 16 amino acids. The V and J ends lost 3 bases and 4 bases, in that order; junction bases with no gene match: 4. Germline CDR1 reads MDHEN; CDR2 reads SYDVKM.

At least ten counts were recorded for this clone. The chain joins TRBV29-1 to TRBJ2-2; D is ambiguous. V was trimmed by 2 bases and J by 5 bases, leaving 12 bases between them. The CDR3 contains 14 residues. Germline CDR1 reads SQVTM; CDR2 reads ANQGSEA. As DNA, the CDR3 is TGCAGCGTTGAAAGGCAGCAACTAACCGGGGAGCTGTTTTTT. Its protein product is CSVERQQLTGELFF.

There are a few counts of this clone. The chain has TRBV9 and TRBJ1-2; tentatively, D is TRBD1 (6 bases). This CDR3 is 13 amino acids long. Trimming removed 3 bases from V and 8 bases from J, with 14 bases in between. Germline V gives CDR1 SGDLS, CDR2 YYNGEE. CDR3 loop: CASSDGTIGGYTF. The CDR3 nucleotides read TGTGCCAGCAGCGACGGGACAATCGGGGGCTACACCTTC.

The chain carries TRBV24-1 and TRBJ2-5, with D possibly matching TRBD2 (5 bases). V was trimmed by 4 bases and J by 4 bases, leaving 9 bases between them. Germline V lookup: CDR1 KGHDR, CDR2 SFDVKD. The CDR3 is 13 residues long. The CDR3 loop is CATSEGSRETQYF. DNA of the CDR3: TGTGCCACCAGTGAGGGGAGTCGAGAGACCCAGTACTTC.

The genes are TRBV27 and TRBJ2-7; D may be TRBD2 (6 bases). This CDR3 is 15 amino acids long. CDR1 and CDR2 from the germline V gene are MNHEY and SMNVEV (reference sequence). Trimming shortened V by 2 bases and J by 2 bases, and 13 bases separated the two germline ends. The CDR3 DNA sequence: TGTGCCAGCAGTTTACTTGGCGGGATGCCCTACGAGCAGTACTTC. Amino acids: CASSLLGGMPYEQYF.

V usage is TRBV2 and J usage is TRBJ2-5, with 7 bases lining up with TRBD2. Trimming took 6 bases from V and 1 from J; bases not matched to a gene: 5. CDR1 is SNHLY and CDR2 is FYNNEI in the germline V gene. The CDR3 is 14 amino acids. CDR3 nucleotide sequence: TGTGCCAGCAGGGGGCGGGAGTCCCAAGAGACCCAGTACTTC. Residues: CASRGRESQETQYF.

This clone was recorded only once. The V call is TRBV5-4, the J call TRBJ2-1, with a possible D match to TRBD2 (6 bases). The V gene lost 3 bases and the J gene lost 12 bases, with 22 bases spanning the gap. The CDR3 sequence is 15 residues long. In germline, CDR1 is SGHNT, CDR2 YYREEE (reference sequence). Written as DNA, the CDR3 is TGTGCCAGCAGCTCCCGGGACTCCCGGGAACTGGGGCAGTTCTTC. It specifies CASSSRDSRELGQFF.

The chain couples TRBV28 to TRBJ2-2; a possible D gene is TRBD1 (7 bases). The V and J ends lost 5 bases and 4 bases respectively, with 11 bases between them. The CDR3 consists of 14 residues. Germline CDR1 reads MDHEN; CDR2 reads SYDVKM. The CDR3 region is CASSPGGLTGELFF. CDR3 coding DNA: TGTGCCAGCAGTCCAGGGGGACTCACCGGGGAGCTGTTTTTT. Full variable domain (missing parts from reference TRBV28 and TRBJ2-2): DVKVTQSSRYLVKRTGEKVFLECVQDMDHENMFWYRQDPGLGLRLIYFSYDVKMKEKGDIPEGYSVSREKKERFSLILESASTNQTSMYLCASSPGGLTGELFFGEGSRLTVL.

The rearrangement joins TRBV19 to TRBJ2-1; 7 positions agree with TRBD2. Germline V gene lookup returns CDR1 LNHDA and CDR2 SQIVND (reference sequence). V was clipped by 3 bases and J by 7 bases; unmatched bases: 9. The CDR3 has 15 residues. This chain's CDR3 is CASSIAQGGENEQFF. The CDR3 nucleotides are TGTGCCAGTAGTATCGCCCAGGGAGGGGAAAATGAGCAGTTCTTC.

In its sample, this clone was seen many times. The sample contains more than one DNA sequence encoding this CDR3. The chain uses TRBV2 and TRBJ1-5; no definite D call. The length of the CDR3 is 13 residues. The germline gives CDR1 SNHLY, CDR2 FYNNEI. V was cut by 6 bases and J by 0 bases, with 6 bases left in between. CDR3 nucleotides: TGTGCCAGCAGGCGGGATAGCAATCAGCCCCAGCATTTT. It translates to CASRRDSNQPQHF. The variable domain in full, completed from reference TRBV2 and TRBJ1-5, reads EPEVTQTPSHQVTQMGQEVILRCVPISNHLYFYWYRQILGQKVEFLVSFYNNEISEKSEIFDDQFSVERPDGSNFTLKIRSTKLEDSAMYFCASRRDSNQPQHFGDGTRLSIL.